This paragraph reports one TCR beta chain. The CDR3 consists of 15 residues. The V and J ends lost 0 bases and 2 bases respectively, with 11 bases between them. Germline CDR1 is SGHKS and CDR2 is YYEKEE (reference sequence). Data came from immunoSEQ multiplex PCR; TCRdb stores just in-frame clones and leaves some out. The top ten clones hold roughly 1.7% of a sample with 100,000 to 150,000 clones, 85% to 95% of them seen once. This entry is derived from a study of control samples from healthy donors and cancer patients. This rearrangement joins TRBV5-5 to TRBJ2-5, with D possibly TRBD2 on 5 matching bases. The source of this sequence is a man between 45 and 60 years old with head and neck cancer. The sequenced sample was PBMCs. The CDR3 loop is CASSLVRGQQETQYF. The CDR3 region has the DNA TGTGCCAGCAGCTTGGTGCGAGGGCAGCAAGAGACCCAGTACTTC.